This T cell receptor beta chain was sequenced in a study of T cell responses to AZD1222 COVID-19 vaccine. Some clones are missing from TCRdb's copy, which holds only in-frame ones; the method was immunoSEQ multiplex PCR. This sample yields fewer than 130,000 clones, of which around 95% are seen a single time; 2% to 2.5% belongs to the top ten. Trimming cost V 4 bases and J 8 bases, with 15 bases left between them. Germline V gives CDR1 SGHNT, CDR2 YYREEE (reference sequence). This CDR3 has 14 residues. This material consisted of peripheral blood, taken on day 0 of AZD1222 vaccination. The TCR comes from an adult in good health. The chain combines TRBV5-4 with TRBJ1-4, with D possibly being TRBD1 (6 bases). The CDR3, as DNA: TGTGCCAGCAGCCCGGCCGGACAGACCGAAAAACTGTTTTTT. Translated, it gives CASSPAGQTEKLFF.